This T cell receptor beta chain was recorded in a study of cytomegalovirus exposure and HLA in healthy donors. Trimming took 4 bases from V and 5 from J, leaving 8 bases between them. The CDR3 runs to 13 residues. Looked up from germline, CDR1 is KGHSH and CDR2 is LQKENI. When sampled, the donors appeared nominally healthy, though they likely had unrecorded immune exposures. This clone turned up a few times. Its antigen is not known. The PCR had 60 Vbeta and 13 Jbeta primers. In the original processing: Per a later analysis, the number of unique TCR beta chains was about 80 million, of which roughly 10 million were shared. Here immunoSEQ multiplex PCR was the method, and the copy in TCRdb shows in-frame clones only, minus some. That table supplies the V and J calls and clone size; D and trimming were determined from the DNA. In the table there are roughly 180,000 clones, 70% to 90% of which are singletons.

Study-wide points: TCR beta sequences reportedly predicted most subjects' HLA-A and HLA-B alleles accurately. In a later analysis, compared with equally common non-associated chains, HLA-associated beta chains were more expanded.

The TCR sequence derives from a woman between 18 and 29 years old in good health and CMV-seronegative. The chain carries TRBV18 and TRBJ2-2, with D perhaps matching TRBD1 (5 bases). The sequenced sample consisted of PBMCs. CDR3 in DNA: TGTGCCAGCTCACGTTCAGGGACCGGGGAGCTGTTTTTT. It is translated as CASSRSGTGELFF.